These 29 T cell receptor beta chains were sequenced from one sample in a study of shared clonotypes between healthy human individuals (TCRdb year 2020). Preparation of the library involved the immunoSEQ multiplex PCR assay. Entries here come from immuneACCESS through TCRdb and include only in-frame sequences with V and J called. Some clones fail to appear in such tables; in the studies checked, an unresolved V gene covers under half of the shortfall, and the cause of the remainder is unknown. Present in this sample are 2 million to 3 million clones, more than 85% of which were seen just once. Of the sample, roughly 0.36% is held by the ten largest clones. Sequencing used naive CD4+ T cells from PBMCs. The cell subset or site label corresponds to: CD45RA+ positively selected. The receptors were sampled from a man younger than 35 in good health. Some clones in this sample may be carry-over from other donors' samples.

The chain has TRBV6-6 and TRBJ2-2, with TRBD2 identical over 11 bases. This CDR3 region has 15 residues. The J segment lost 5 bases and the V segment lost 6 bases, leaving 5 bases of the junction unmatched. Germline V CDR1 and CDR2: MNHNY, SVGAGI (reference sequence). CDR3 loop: CASSRTSGSTGELFF. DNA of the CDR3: TGTGCCAGCAGCCGTACTAGCGGGAGTACCGGGGAGCTGTTTTTT.

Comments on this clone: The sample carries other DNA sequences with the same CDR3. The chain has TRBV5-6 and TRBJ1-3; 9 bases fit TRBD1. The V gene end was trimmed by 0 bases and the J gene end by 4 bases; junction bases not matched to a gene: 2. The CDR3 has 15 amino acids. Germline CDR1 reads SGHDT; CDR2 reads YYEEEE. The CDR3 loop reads CASSLGTGVGNTIYF. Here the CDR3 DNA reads TGTGCCAGCAGCTTGGGGACAGGGGTCGGAAACACCATATATTTT.

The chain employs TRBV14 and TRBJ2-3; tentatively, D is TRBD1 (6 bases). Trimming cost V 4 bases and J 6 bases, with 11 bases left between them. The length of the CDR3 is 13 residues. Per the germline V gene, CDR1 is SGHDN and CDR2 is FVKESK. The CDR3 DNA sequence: TGTGCCAGCAGCCCCCAGGGGTTCGATACGCAGTATTTT. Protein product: CASSPQGFDTQYF.

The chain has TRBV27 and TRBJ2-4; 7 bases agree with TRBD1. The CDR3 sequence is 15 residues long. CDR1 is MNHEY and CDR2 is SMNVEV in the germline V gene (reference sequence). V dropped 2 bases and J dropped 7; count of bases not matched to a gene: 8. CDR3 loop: CASSLLPPGQNIQYF. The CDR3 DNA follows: TGTGCCAGCAGTTTACTACCCCCGGGACAGAACATTCAGTACTTC.

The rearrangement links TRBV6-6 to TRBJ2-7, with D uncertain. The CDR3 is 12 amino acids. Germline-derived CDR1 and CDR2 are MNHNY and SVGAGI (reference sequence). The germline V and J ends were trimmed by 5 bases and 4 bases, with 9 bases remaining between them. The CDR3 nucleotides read TGTGCCAGCAGTATTACTGGGTACGAGCAGTACTTC. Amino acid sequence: CASSITGYEQYF.

The CDR3: CASSVSSAYNEQFF. The CDR3 coding sequence is TGTGCCAGCAGCGTATCTAGCGCTTACAATGAGCAGTTCTTC. The rearrangement joins TRBV9 to TRBJ2-1; D may be TRBD2 (6 bases). V lost 1 base and J lost 4, with 9 bases in between. The CDR3 has 14 residues. Looked up from germline, CDR1 is SGDLS and CDR2 is YYNGEE.

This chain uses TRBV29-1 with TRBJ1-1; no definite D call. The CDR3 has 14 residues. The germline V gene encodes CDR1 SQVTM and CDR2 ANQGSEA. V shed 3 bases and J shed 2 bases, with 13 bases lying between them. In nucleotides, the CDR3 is TGCAGCGTTGAGCTAAGGTATGGAAACACTGAAGCTTTCTTT. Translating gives CSVELRYGNTEAFF.

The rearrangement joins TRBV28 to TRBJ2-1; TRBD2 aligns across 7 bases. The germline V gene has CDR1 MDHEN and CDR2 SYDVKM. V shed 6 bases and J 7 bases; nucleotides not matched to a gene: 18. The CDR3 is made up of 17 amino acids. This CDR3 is CASRPLRAAGGGNEQFF. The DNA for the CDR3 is TGTGCCAGCAGGCCCCTAAGGGCGGCGGGCGGGGGTAATGAGCAGTTCTTC.

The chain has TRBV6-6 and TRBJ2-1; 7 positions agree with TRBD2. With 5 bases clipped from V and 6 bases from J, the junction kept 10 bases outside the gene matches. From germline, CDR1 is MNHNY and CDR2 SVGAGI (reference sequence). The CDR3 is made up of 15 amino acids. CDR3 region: CASSRWEGVANEQFF. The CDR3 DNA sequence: TGTGCCAGCAGTAGGTGGGAGGGCGTGGCCAATGAGCAGTTCTTC.

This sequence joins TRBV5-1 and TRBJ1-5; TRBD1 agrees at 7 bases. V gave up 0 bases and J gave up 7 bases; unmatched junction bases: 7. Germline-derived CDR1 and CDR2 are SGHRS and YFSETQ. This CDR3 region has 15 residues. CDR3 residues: CASSLAGQPGQPQHF. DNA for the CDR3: TGCGCCAGCAGCTTGGCGGGACAGCCGGGACAGCCCCAGCATTTT.

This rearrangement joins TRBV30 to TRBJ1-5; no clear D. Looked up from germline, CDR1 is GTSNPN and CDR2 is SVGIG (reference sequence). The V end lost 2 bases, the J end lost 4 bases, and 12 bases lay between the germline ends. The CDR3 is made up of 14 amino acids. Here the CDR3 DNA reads TGTGCCTGGAGTAGGATGTCAGATAATCAGCCCCAGCATTTT. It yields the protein CAWSRMSDNQPQHF.

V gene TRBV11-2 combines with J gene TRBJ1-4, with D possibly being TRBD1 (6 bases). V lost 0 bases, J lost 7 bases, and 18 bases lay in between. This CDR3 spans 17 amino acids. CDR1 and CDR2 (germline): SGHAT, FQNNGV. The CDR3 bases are TGTGCCAGCAGCTTAGACAGGGGATCATACTGGGCTGAAAAACTGTTTTTT. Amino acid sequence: CASSLDRGSYWAEKLFF.

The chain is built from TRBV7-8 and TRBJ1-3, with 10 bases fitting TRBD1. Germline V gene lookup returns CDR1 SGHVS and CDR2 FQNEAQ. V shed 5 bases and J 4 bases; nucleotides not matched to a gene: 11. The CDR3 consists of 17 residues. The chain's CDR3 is CASSPAPGQGWGNTIYF. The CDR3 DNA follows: TGTGCCAGCAGCCCAGCCCCGGGACAGGGGTGGGGAAACACCATATATTTT.

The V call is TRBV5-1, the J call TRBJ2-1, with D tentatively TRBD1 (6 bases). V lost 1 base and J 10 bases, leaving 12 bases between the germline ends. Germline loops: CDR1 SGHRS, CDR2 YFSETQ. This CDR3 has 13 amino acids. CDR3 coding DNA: TGCGCCAGCAGCTTGAGTGGGGGCGGGGAGCAGTTCTTC. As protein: CASSLSGGGEQFF.

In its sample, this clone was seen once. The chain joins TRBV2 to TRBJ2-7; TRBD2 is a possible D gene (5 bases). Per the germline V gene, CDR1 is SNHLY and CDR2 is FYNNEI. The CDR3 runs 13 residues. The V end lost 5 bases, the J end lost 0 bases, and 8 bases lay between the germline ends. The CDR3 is CASSTSFSYEQYF. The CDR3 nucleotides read TGTGCCAGCAGTACTAGTTTCTCCTACGAGCAGTACTTC.

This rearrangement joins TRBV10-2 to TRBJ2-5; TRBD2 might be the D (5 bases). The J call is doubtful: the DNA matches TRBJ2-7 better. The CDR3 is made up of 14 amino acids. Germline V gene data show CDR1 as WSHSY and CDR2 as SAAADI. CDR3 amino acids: CASSEEGLPYEQYF. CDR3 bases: TGCGCCAGCAGTGAGGAGGGCCTTCCCTACGAGCAGTACTTC.

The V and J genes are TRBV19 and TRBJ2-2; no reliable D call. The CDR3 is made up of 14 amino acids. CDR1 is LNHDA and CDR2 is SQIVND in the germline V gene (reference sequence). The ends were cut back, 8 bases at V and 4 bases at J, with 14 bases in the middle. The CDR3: CASLAVDSTGELFF. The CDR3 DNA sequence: TGTGCCAGTTTGGCAGTTGATAGCACCGGGGAGCTGTTTTTT.

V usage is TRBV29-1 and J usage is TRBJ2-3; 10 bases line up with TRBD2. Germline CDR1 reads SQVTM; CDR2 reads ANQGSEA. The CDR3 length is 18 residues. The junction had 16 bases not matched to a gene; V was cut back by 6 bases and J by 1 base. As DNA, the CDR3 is TGCAGCGTCGGGACTAGCGAATATGTATCTGTCGGCACAGATACGCAGTATTTT. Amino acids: CSVGTSEYVSVGTDTQYF.

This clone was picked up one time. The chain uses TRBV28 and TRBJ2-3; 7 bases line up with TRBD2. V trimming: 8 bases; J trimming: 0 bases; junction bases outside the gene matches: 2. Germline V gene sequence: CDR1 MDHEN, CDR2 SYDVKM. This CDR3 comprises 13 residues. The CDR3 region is CASGLDSTDTQYF. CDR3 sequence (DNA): TGTGCCAGCGGACTAGATAGCACAGATACGCAGTATTTT.

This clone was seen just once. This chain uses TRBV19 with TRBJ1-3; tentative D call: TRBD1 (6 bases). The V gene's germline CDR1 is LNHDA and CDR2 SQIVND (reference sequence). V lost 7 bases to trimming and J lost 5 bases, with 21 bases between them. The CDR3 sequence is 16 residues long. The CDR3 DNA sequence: TGTGCCAGTACCGACGCCCCCAGGGGAATGCGAAACACCATATATTTT. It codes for CASTDAPRGMRNTIYF.

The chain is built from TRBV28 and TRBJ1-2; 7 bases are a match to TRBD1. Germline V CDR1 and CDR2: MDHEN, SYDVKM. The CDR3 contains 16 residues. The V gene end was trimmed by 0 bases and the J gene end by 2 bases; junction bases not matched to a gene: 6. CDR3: CASSLWAGTANYGYTF. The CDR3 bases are TGTGCCAGCAGTTTATGGGCCGGGACAGCGAACTATGGCTACACCTTC.

The CDR3 reads CASSEAAGGETEAFF. CDR3 DNA: TGTGCCAGCAGTGAAGCCGCAGGGGGGGAAACTGAAGCTTTCTTT. V usage is TRBV2 and J usage is TRBJ1-1; TRBD1 matches at 7 bases. This CDR3 has 15 residues. J lost 5 bases, V lost 0 bases, and 6 bases had no gene match. Germline loops: CDR1 SNHLY, CDR2 FYNNEI. Variable domain in full (rest from reference TRBV2 and TRBJ1-1): EPEVTQTPSHQVTQMGQEVILRCVPISNHLYFYWYRQILGQKVEFLVSFYNNEISEKSEIFDDQFSVERPDGSNFTLKIRSTKLEDSAMYFCASSEAAGGETEAFFGQGTRLTVV.

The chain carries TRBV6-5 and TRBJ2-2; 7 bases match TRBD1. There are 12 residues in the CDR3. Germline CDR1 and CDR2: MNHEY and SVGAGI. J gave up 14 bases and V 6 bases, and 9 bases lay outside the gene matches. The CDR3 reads CASRTQGFDLFF. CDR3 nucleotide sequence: TGTGCCAGCAGAACACAGGGGTTCGACCTGTTTTTT.

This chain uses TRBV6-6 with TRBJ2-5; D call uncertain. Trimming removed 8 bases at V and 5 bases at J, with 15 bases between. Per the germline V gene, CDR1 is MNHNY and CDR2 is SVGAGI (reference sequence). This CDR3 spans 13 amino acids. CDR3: CASELSGGETQYF. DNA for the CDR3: TGTGCCAGCGAGTTAAGTGGTGGGGAGACCCAGTACTTC.

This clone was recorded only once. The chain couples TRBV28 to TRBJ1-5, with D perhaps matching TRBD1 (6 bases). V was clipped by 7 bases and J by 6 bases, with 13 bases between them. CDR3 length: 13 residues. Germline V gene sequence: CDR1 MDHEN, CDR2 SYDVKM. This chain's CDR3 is CASKTTGFQPQHF. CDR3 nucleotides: TGTGCCAGCAAAACAACAGGGTTTCAGCCCCAGCATTTT.

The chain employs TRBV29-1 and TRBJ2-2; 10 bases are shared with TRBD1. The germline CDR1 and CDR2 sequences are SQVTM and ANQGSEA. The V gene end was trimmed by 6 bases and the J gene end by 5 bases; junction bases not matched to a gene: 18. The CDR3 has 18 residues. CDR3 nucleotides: TGCAGCGTAAAGCCTCCCTTAACTGGACAGGGGGAAACCGGGGAGCTGTTTTTT. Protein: CSVKPPLTGQGETGELFF.

CDR3 coding DNA: TGTGCCAGCAGCCCCAGTGTCCGCACCATATATTTT. Its protein is CASSPSVRTIYF. This chain uses TRBV13 with TRBJ1-3; no clear D gene. CDR1 is PRHDT, CDR2 FYEKMQ, per germline (reference sequence). This CDR3 region has 12 residues. Trimming stripped 5 bases from V and 9 bases from J, with 11 bases between.

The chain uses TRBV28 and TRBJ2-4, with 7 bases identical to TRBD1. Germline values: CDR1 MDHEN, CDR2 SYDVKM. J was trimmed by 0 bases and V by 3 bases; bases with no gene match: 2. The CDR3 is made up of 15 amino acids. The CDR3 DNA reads TGTGCCAGCAGTTTGACAGGGCTAGCCAAAAACATTCAGTACTTC. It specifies CASSLTGLAKNIQYF.

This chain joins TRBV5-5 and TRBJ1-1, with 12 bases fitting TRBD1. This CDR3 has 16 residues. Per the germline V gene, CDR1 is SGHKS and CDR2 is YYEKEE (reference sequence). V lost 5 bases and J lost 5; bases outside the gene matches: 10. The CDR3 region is CASRGPRDRGLTEAFF. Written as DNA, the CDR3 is TGTGCCAGCAGGGGGCCACGGGACAGGGGGCTGACTGAAGCTTTCTTT.